The clone carrying this T cell receptor (beta chain) has a handful of counts. This sample is drawn from a study of blood T cell repertoires in COVID-19. About the research overall: From the United States, Italy and Spain came samples of acute and convalescent COVID-19. PBMCs, B-cell-depleted T cells, or T cells provided the cDNA or gDNA that made up the material.

In the authors' methods: By means of reference gene primer amplification, nucleated cell counts were estimated. Measured with immunoSEQ multiplex PCR; TCRdb has only the in-frame clones, and not every one. The DNA was the basis for D and trimming; V, J and clone size are from that table. Among 200,000 to 300,000 clones listed, 82% were seen once. Trimming cost V 5 bases and J 2 bases; bases outside gene matches: 5. The germline V gene encodes CDR1 SEHNR and CDR2 FQNEAQ (reference sequence). The CDR3 totals 15 residues. Input material: peripheral blood. The chain employs TRBV7-9 and TRBJ1-3; 8 bases are shared with TRBD1. The source is a woman between 65 and 79 years old with acute or convalescent COVID-19. CDR3 sequence (DNA): TGTGCCAGCAGCCTAGGGACAGGAGCTGGAAACACCATATATTTT. It translates to CASSLGTGAGNTIYF.